A selection of T cell receptor beta chains follows, all from one sample in a study of blood T cells in healthy people across ages. TCRdb reanalysed the 5' RACE reads using MiXCR and keeps one entry per CDR3 protein. The sample contains about 1.1 million distinct CDR3 sequences, around two fifths of which appear only once. Sequenced sample: blood. The source of these receptors is a man younger than 35 in good health. CDR3s include the opening cysteine and the closing phenylalanine or tryptophan.

v_call	j_call	cdr3_aa
TRBV7-2	TRBJ2-3	CASSLEGSSSTDTQYF
TRBV20-1	TRBJ2-3	CSAQRTSGGLTDTQYF
TRBV25-1	TRBJ2-2	CASSEWGELFF
TRBV12-3/TRBV12-4	TRBJ1-5	CASSPARNQPQHF
TRBV3-1	TRBJ2-1	CASSLGLTRQFF
TRBV20-1	TRBJ2-1	CSARAQDREQFF
TRBV6-5	TRBJ2-2	CASSYSGSTGELFF
TRBV12-5	TRBJ2-2	CASGFFTGELFF
TRBV14	TRBJ1-6	CASSQDRFPSSPLHF
TRBV28	TRBJ2-7	CASSTRGLYEQYF
TRBV5-5	TRBJ1-1	CASSMTVEAFF
TRBV7-2	TRBJ2-1	CASSLEPQVHNEQFF
TRBV29-1	TRBJ1-1	CSVGGEQTNTEAFF
TRBV7-9	TRBJ1-6	CASSLDGTNSPLHF
TRBV12-3/TRBV12-4	TRBJ1-2	CASSPIGAKGNYGYTF
TRBV20-1	TRBJ1-1	CSARPPLGRANTEAFF
TRBV12-3/TRBV12-4	TRBJ2-6	CASTINSGANVMTF
TRBV5-1	TRBJ2-1	CASSLAALAGNEQFF
TRBV20-1	TRBJ1-2	CSASGQGVGTNYGYTF
TRBV12-3/TRBV12-4	TRBJ1-5	CASSLDLNRGRSQPQHF
TRBV20-1	TRBJ1-4	CSADDRAGEKLFF
TRBV4-2	TRBJ1-1	CASSRGQGMNTEAFF
TRBV3-1	TRBJ1-2	CASSQGPSGSGYTF
TRBV12-5	TRBJ1-2	CASGVSVYYGYTF
TRBV7-2	TRBJ1-2	CASSYSGGDYGYTF
TRBV7-9	TRBJ2-3	CASSILWAQGPNIRTDTQYF
TRBV30	TRBJ2-7	CAWSLRTGYYEQYF
TRBV5-1	TRBJ2-1	CASSESSGGNNEQFF
TRBV7-2	TRBJ1-2	CASRSFGTRYGYTF
TRBV7-2	TRBJ1-1	CASSLRRREAFF
TRBV7-3	TRBJ2-1	CASSLTPGPYNEQFF
TRBV3-1	-	CASSPVRQGSLYEQYF
TRBV3-1	TRBJ1-2	CASSQDGSGGIGSYGYTF
TRBV4-3	TRBJ1-5	CASSQSLTQPQHF
TRBV4-3	TRBJ1-4	CASSQDLAGGAANEKLFF
TRBV28	TRBJ2-3	CASSSGGPSTDTQYF
TRBV4-3	TRBJ2-7	CASSWGLSPSYEQYF
TRBV20-1	TRBJ2-7	CSAPRGPYEQYF
TRBV28	TRBJ2-5	CASKGRETQYF
TRBV6-5	TRBJ1-1	CASRDRVAGTEAFF
TRBV7-2	TRBJ2-7	CASSFRTASLEQYF
TRBV4-3	TRBJ2-1	CASSQDPAGGISYNEQFF
TRBV5-1	TRBJ2-5	CASSSDVLSYNEQYF
TRBV6-5	TRBJ1-1	CASSFDRGQDTEAFF
TRBV20-1	TRBJ2-4	CSARTPIRGQGTDIQYF
TRBV24-1	TRBJ2-2	CATSDRTNTGELFF
TRBV6-2/TRBV6-3	TRBJ2-3	CASSYWAGDEARDTQYF
TRBV6-2/TRBV6-3	TRBJ2-1	CASSSGEAVYNEQFF
TRBV5-1	TRBJ1-4	CASSLFGGEKLFF